The 23 T cell receptor beta chains listed next were all sequenced from one sample in a study of CD8 T cells in acute hepatitis C reinfection. Using immunoSEQ multiplex PCR, the repertoire was profiled, and TCRdb retains in-frame clones only, with some absent. Of 35,000 to 40,000 clones listed, approximately 90% are singletons. Time point denoted: naive CD8 control sorted from an acute-time-point sample. The sequencing input was naive CD8+ T cells from PBMCs. All receptors come from a man aged 30-40 years with chronic hepatitis C.

A few counts support this clone. The chain couples TRBV27 to TRBJ2-7; 8 bases fit TRBD1. Germline CDR1 reads MNHEY; CDR2 reads SMNVEV (reference sequence). CDR3 length equals 13 residues. After removal of 6 bases from V and 2 bases from J, the junction contained 3 bases not matched to a gene. The DNA for the CDR3 is TGTGCCAGCAGCCGGGACAGGACCTACGAGCAGTACTTC. It is translated as CASSRDRTYEQYF.

J is TRBJ2-5 and V is TRBV10-1; the D gene could be TRBD1 or TRBD2 (5 bases each). Per germline, CDR1 WNHNN and CDR2 SYGVQD (reference sequence). Trimming removed 0 bases at V and 3 bases at J, with 17 bases between. The CDR3 runs to 17 residues. CDR3 in DNA: TGCGCCAGCAGTGAGTCCTTCGGGGACGTCGAAGAAGAGACCCAGTACTTC. Translating gives CASSESFGDVEEETQYF.

The chain employs TRBV7-2 and TRBJ2-1; 7 bases line up with TRBD1. CDR3 length equals 16 residues. J was trimmed by 4 bases and V by 5 bases; bases with no gene match: 11. Germline CDR1 SGHTA, CDR2 FQGNSA. CDR3: CASSLLAGTEYNEQFF. DNA for the CDR3: TGTGCCAGCAGCCTTCTCGCCGGGACAGAGTACAATGAGCAGTTCTTC.

This chain connects TRBV19 to TRBJ2-7, with D tentatively TRBD1 or TRBD2 (5 bases each). The CDR3 covers 13 residues. V was clipped by 9 bases and J by 3 bases, with 15 bases between them. Germline lookup yields CDR1 LNHDA and CDR2 SQIVND (reference sequence). The DNA of the CDR3 is TGTGCCAGGCGACCGGGACGCATCTACGAGCAGTACTTC. Translation gives CARRPGRIYEQYF.

The chain uses TRBV19 and TRBJ1-1, with TRBD1 identical over 7 bases. CDR1 is LNHDA and CDR2 is SQIVND in the germline V gene (reference sequence). Trimming took 5 bases from V and 3 from J; bases not matched to a gene: 3. The CDR3 runs 13 residues. This CDR3 is CASSWGQHTEAFF. For the CDR3, the DNA is TGTGCCAGTAGTTGGGGACAGCACACTGAAGCTTTCTTT.

The chain carries TRBV11-2 and TRBJ2-5; 9 bases map to TRBD1. V lost 5 bases and J lost 1; bases outside the gene matches: 11. This CDR3 contains 17 residues. The germline V gene encodes CDR1 SGHAT and CDR2 FQNNGV. CDR3 amino acids: CASSLYSGQGIQETQYF. The CDR3 nucleotides read TGTGCCAGCAGCCTCTATTCGGGACAGGGAATCCAAGAGACCCAGTACTTC.

In its sample, this clone was seen once. The V call is TRBV6-5, the J call TRBJ1-3; TRBD1 might be the D (6 bases). Trimming removed 7 bases at V and 3 bases at J, with 13 bases between. This CDR3 has 14 residues. Germline assignment: CDR1 MNHEY and CDR2 SVGAGI. CDR3 sequence (DNA): TGTGCCAGCACCATCGGGGGGCTTGGAAACACCATATATTTT. Translated: CASTIGGLGNTIYF.

The CDR3 region has the DNA TGTGCCAGCAGCTTAGCCGTCGGACAGGGGGCGTACGAGCAGTACTTC. Translation gives CASSLAVGQGAYEQYF. The chain is built from TRBV7-9 and TRBJ2-7, with 11 nucleotides matching TRBD1. The CDR3 consists of 16 residues. V gave up 0 bases and J gave up 4 bases; unmatched junction bases: 5. Germline CDR1 is SEHNR and CDR2 is FQNEAQ (reference sequence).

The V gene is TRBV13, the J gene TRBJ2-3; 8 nucleotides agree with TRBD2. V shed 5 bases and J 5 bases; nucleotides not matched to a gene: 6. Germline V gene sequence: CDR1 PRHDT, CDR2 FYEKMQ (reference sequence). The CDR3 has 14 amino acids. CDR3 sequence reads: CASSHRGGGDTQYF. As DNA, the CDR3 is TGTGCCAGCAGCCATCGGGGGGGCGGAGATACGCAGTATTTT.

The genes are TRBV27 and TRBJ2-7, with D possibly matching TRBD1 (6 bases). The germline V gene encodes CDR1 MNHEY and CDR2 SMNVEV (reference sequence). Trimming took 7 bases from V and 0 from J, leaving 10 bases between them. The CDR3 has 13 amino acids. CDR3 in DNA: TGTGCCAGCACCAGGGGTAGCTCCTACGAGCAGTACTTC. Translated: CASTRGSSYEQYF.

J is TRBJ2-3 and V is TRBV7-6; TRBD1 agrees at 7 bases. The CDR3 is 15 residues long. Germline loops: CDR1 SGHVS, CDR2 FNYEAQ. V lost 1 base to trimming and J lost 7 bases; unmatched junction nucleotides: 8. The CDR3 bases are TGTGCCAGCAGCTTAGAGCCTAGGGGGCTACATACGCAGTATTTT. Protein: CASSLEPRGLHTQYF. Together with reference TRBV7-6 and TRBJ2-3, the CDR3 gives the full variable domain: GAGVSQSPRYKVTKRGQDVALRCDPISGHVSLYWYRQALGQGPEFLTYFNYEAQQDKSGLPNDRFSAERPEGSISTLTIQRTEQRDSAMYRCASSLEPRGLHTQYFGPGTRLTVL.

In nucleotides, the CDR3 is TGCGCCAGCGGACGGGGGGGCAATGAGCAGTTCTTC. The encoded protein is CASGRGGNEQFF. The chain joins TRBV10-2 to TRBJ2-1; TRBD2 matches at 8 bases. CDR3 length equals 12 residues. V shed 8 bases and J 6 bases; nucleotides not matched to a gene: 3. Looked up from germline, CDR1 is WSHSY and CDR2 is SAAADI.

The chain links TRBV6-5 to TRBJ1-2, with 8 positions matching TRBD1. The length of the CDR3 is 13 residues. The germline CDR1 and CDR2 sequences are MNHEY and SVGAGI. V was clipped by 3 bases and J by 7 bases; unmatched bases: 4. The CDR3, as DNA: TGTGCCAGCAGTTATACAGGGGGAATTGGCTACACCTTC. Residues: CASSYTGGIGYTF.

V usage is TRBV27 and J usage is TRBJ1-5, with a possible D match to TRBD1 (6 bases). CDR1 is MNHEY and CDR2 is SMNVEV in the germline V gene (reference sequence). Trimming took 6 bases from V and 8 from J, leaving 17 bases between them. CDR3 length: 14 residues. CDR3 nucleotide sequence: TGTGCCAGCAGGTCCGGGGCCAGGGGTAAGCCCCAGCATTTT. Its protein product is CASRSGARGKPQHF.

The J gene is TRBJ2-1, the V gene TRBV9, with TRBD1 as a possible D gene (5 bases). This CDR3 is built from 15 residues. The V gene's germline CDR1 is SGDLS and CDR2 YYNGEE. Trimming left V 4 bases short and J 0 bases short, with 11 bases between. In DNA form, the CDR3 reads TGTGCCAGCAGCCCCGACAGTTACTCCTACAATGAGCAGTTCTTC. Translated, it gives CASSPDSYSYNEQFF. The full variable domain, completed using reference TRBV9 and TRBJ2-1, is DSGVTQTPKHLITATGQRVTLRCSPRSGDLSVYWYQQSLDQGLQFLIQYYNGEERAKGNILERFSAQQFPDLHSELNLSSLELGDSALYFCASSPDSYSYNEQFFGPGTRLTVL.

J is TRBJ2-3 and V is TRBV9; D ambiguous. V was cut by 0 bases and J by 2 bases, with 10 bases left in between. The CDR3 sequence is 15 residues long. Germline assignment: CDR1 SGDLS and CDR2 YYNGEE. The chain's CDR3 is CASSVEGRITDTQYF. As DNA, the CDR3 is TGTGCCAGCAGCGTAGAAGGGCGGATCACAGATACGCAGTATTTT.

This clone was seen only a few times. V usage is TRBV30 and J usage is TRBJ1-1; TRBD1 matches at 7 bases. V dropped 3 bases and J dropped 1; count of bases not matched to a gene: 2. Germline CDR1 GTSNPN, CDR2 SVGIG (reference sequence). The CDR3 covers 13 residues. CDR3 amino acids: CAWRRDRNTEAFF. The CDR3, as DNA: TGTGCCTGGAGACGGGACAGGAACACTGAAGCTTTCTTT.

The gene calls are TRBV5-4 and TRBJ1-1; D ambiguous. Trimming removed 2 bases at V and 4 bases at J, with 6 bases between. Germline CDR1 reads SGHNT; CDR2 reads YYREEE (reference sequence). The CDR3 is made up of 12 amino acids. CDR3 coding DNA: TGTGCCAGCAGCTTCCCAGGCACTGAAGCTTTCTTT. This gives the protein CASSFPGTEAFF.

The chain employs TRBV7-3 and TRBJ1-5; 9 positions match TRBD1. The trim removed 6 bases at V and 10 bases at J, leaving 19 bases unmatched. This CDR3 is 17 amino acids long. Germline values: CDR1 SGHTA, CDR2 FQGTGA. CDR3 in amino acids: CASRRTPDRGAGNPQHF. The CDR3 coding sequence is TGTGCCAGCAGGCGAACTCCGGACAGGGGAGCGGGGAATCCCCAGCATTTT.

This clone was recorded once. This chain connects TRBV5-6 to TRBJ2-1; 9 bases fit TRBD2. This CDR3 region has 15 residues. Germline V gives CDR1 SGHDT, CDR2 YYEEEE. V shed 1 base and J 7 bases; nucleotides not matched to a gene: 6. The CDR3, as DNA: TGTGCCAGCAGCTTGCTGGGCGGGGGGGCAAATGAGCAGTTCTTC. This translates into CASSLLGGGANEQFF. Full variable domain (missing parts from reference TRBV5-6 and TRBJ2-1): DAGVTQSPTHLIKTRGQQVTLRCSPKSGHDTVSWYQQALGQGPQFIFQYYEEEERQRGNFPDRFSGHQFPNYSSELNVNALLLGDSALYLCASSLLGGGANEQFFGPGTRLTVL.

About this clone: This specimen includes other DNA sequences encoding the same CDR3. J is TRBJ2-1 and V is TRBV27; 9 bases are a match to TRBD1. Per the germline V gene, CDR1 is MNHEY and CDR2 is SMNVEV (reference sequence). The CDR3 has 13 amino acids. J was trimmed by 7 bases and V by 5 bases; bases with no gene match: 3. The CDR3 DNA reads as TGTGCCAGCAGTCCCGGGACAGGGAATGAGCAGTTCTTC. Translating it yields CASSPGTGNEQFF.

This chain joins TRBV15 and TRBJ2-7, with 9 bases matching TRBD1. Germline CDR1 LNHNV, CDR2 YYDKDF (reference sequence). The CDR3 is 14 amino acids. Trimming removed 5 bases from V and 3 bases from J; junction bases left unmatched: 5. The CDR3 DNA follows: TGTGCCACCAGCTCCGGGACAGGGAGCTACGAGCAGTACTTC. Translated, it gives CATSSGTGSYEQYF. Based on the CDR3 plus reference TRBV15 and TRBJ2-7, the full variable domain is DAMVIQNPRYQVTQFGKPVTLSCSQTLNHNVMYWYQQKSSQAPKLLFHYYDKDFNNEADTPDNFQSRRPNTSFCFLDIRSPGLGDTAMYLCATSSGTGSYEQYFGPGTRLTVT.

This chain links TRBV13 with TRBJ2-7; TRBD1 agrees at 8 bases. Germline V gene sequence: CDR1 PRHDT, CDR2 FYEKMQ (reference sequence). The V gene end was trimmed by 3 bases and the J gene end by 2 bases; junction bases not matched to a gene: 3. This CDR3 spans 14 amino acids. The CDR3 is CASSFTDRAYEQYF. The CDR3 DNA reads TGTGCCAGCAGCTTCACGGACAGGGCCTACGAGCAGTACTTC.